This T cell receptor (beta chain) was captured in a study of identical twins. General study results and limits: It was possible that invariant MAIT and iNKT cells partly confounded the zero-insertion analyses. Abundant cord blood beta clonotypes carried fewer insertions; memory repertoires showed none. Out-of-frame sharing of TCR alpha in monozygotic twins was underestimated by models.

The CDR3 spans 15 residues. CDR1 and CDR2 (germline): LGHNA, YNFKEQ. The V gene end was trimmed by 2 bases and the J gene end by 4 bases; junction bases not matched to a gene: 5. MiXCR, run by TCRdb on the 5' RACE reads, gives a single entry per CDR3 protein. This table has about 290,000 distinct CDR3 sequences, around 9.7% appearing once. In regard to this clonotype: Its antigen remains unknown.

This same sample was also part of a study on yellow fever vaccine responses in identical twins.

Sequencing was done on a sample of CD8+ T cells sorted from blood. This sequence joins TRBV4-2 and TRBJ2-3, with 8 bases lining up with TRBD2. This clonotype originated in a woman under 30 in good health. As DNA, the CDR3 is TGTGCCAGCAGCCAAAGAGCGGGAGAGCCAGATACGCAGTATTTT. It encodes CASSQRAGEPDTQYF.